This is a list of T cell receptor beta chains from one sample in a study of T-cell memory formation after mild COVID-19. From the 5' RACE reads, TCRdb called clonotypes with MiXCR, one entry per CDR3 protein. The sample carries 250,000 to 350,000 distinct CDR3 sequences, roughly 17% recorded once. The sample comprised PBMCs or a T cell subset sorted from them (not recorded which). These receptors were taken from a man aged 18 to 29 who had mild COVID-19 (a few samples of this study predate the infection). Cell type and time point are not known. Both conserved end residues are part of each CDR3. A D gene is named only where the DNA matches it firmly. Clone sizes are given selectively: once, few, many, or a class where the clone is expanded.

CASSVARTSSYNSPLHF	TGTGCCAGCAGCGTAGCTCGTACCAGCTCCTATAATTCACCCCTCCACTTT	.	TRBV9	few	TRBJ1-6
CASSRLGVEIGFF	TGTGCCAGCAGCCGCTTAGGGGTGGAGATTGGTTTCTTT	.	TRBV13	few	TRBJ1-1
CASSLTGTMKGGYTF	TGTGCCAGCAGCTTGACGGGAACTATGAAGGGTGGCTACACCTTC	.	TRBV7-2	few	TRBJ1-2
CASSLGQRLDTQYF	TGCGCCAGCAGCTTGGGGCAACGATTAGATACGCAGTATTTT	.	TRBV5-1	.	TRBJ2-3
CASSLGQGSSPLHF	TGTGCCAGCAGTCTGGGACAGGGGTCTTCACCCCTCCACTTT	TRBD1	TRBV2	.	TRBJ1-6
CATSARDRDVDEQFF	TGTGCCACCAGCGCACGGGACAGGGACGTCGATGAGCAGTTCTTC	TRBD1	TRBV15	.	TRBJ2-1
CSALGGPGTDTQYF	TGCAGTGCTCTGGGGGGGCCAGGCACAGATACGCAGTATTTT	.	TRBV20-1	few	TRBJ2-3
CASAPDRGYGYTF	TGTGCCAGCGCTCCCGACAGGGGCTATGGCTACACCTTC	TRBD1	TRBV6-5	many	TRBJ1-2
CASSHRGGQTETQYF	TGTGCCAGCAGCCACAGGGGCGGACAGACAGAGACCCAGTACTTC	.	TRBV4-2	.	TRBJ2-5
CASRKGGSSEQYF	TGCGCCAGCAGAAAGGGGGGAAGCTCGGAGCAGTACTTC	.	TRBV4-3	.	TRBJ2-7
CASSLGSVTPRAGANVLTF	TGTGCCAGCAGCTTAGGATCGGTGACTCCACGCGCTGGGGCCAACGTCCTGACTTTC	.	TRBV7-9	many	TRBJ2-6
CASSPGKLRQNTGELFF	TGTGCCAGCAGCCCCGGGAAGTTGAGGCAGAACACCGGGGAGCTGTTTTTT	.	TRBV11-2	many	TRBJ2-2
CSARESGTGPEAFF	TGCAGTGCTAGAGAGTCGGGGACAGGGCCTGAAGCTTTCTTT	TRBD1	TRBV20-1	.	TRBJ1-1
CASSFSGADTEAFF	TGCGCCAGCAGCTTTTCGGGGGCGGACACTGAAGCTTTCTTT	.	TRBV5-1	.	TRBJ1-1
CASSQGGAAGDNEQFF	TGCGCCAGCAGCCAAGGTGGGGCGGCGGGGGACAATGAGCAGTTCTTC	TRBD2	TRBV4-3	few	TRBJ2-1
CASSFGLYGGAKSTQYF	TGTGCCAGCAGCTTCGGTTTGTACGGGGGGGCGAAGTCTACGCAGTATTTT	TRBD2	TRBV11-2	few	TRBJ2-3
CASTTVNTGELFF	TGTGCCAGCACAACGGTGAACACCGGGGAGCTGTTTTTT	.	TRBV6-5	few	TRBJ2-2
CASSPSGADYEQYF	TGCGCCAGCAGTCCGTCCGGGGCCGACTACGAGCAGTACTTC	.	TRBV4-1	.	TRBJ2-7
CASSYGGSGYTF	TGTGCCAGCAGCTACGGCGGGAGCGGCTACACCTTC	.	TRBV7-9	few	TRBJ1-2
CASSLGGGFTGELFF	TGTGCCAGCAGTTTAGGCGGGGGCTTCACCGGGGAGCTGTTTTTT	.	TRBV28	.	TRBJ2-2
CATSDLGGGFTDTQYF	TGTGCCACCAGTGATTTAGGTGGGGGCTTCACAGATACGCAGTATTTT	.	TRBV24-1	.	TRBJ2-3
CASSQGLGLNEQFF	TGCGCCAGCAGCCAAGGGCTCGGCCTCAATGAGCAGTTCTTC	.	TRBV4-3	few	TRBJ2-1
CASSPPDGNYNEQFF	TGTGCCAGCTCACCACCCGACGGAAACTACAATGAGCAGTTCTTC	.	TRBV18	many	TRBJ2-1
CASSLQGGNEQFF	TGTGCCAGCAGCTTACAAGGGGGCAATGAGCAGTTCTTC	.	TRBV7-9	few	TRBJ2-1
CASSTRNAAQETQYF	TGTGCCAGCAGCACCCGAAATGCGGCACAAGAGACCCAGTACTTC	.	TRBV5-4	.	TRBJ2-5
CASSETGNTGELFF	TGCGCCAGCAGCGAGACGGGAAACACCGGGGAGCTGTTTTTT	.	TRBV5-1	few	TRBJ2-2
CASSQEGAGKTQYF	TGCGCCAGCAGCCAAGAGGGGGCCGGGAAGACCCAGTACTTC	.	TRBV4-3	few	TRBJ2-5
CASSLRGPPETQYF	TGCGCCAGCAGCTTACGGGGGCCGCCAGAGACCCAGTACTTC	.	TRBV5-1	.	TRBJ2-5
CASSKRVNTGELFF	TGTGCCAGTAGTAAGCGGGTGAACACCGGGGAGCTGTTTTTT	.	TRBV19	.	TRBJ2-2
CASRTGTSVQETQYF	TGTGCCAGCAGAACGGGGACTAGCGTACAAGAGACCCAGTACTTC	TRBD2	TRBV7-2	few	TRBJ2-5
CASSLTRVSTYEQYF	TGTGCCAGCAGTCTCACTAGGGTTTCGACATACGAGCAGTACTTC	.	TRBV6-5	many	TRBJ2-7
CASSVAFQETQYF	TGTGCCAGCAGCGTAGCCTTTCAAGAGACCCAGTACTTC	.	TRBV9	.	TRBJ2-5
CASSYGVATETQYF	TGTGCCAGCAGTTACGGGGTGGCTACAGAGACCCAGTACTTC	.	TRBV6-5	.	TRBJ2-5
CASSGTSWGWARETQYF	TGTGCCAGCAGCGGAACCTCCTGGGGCTGGGCTAGAGAGACCCAGTACTTC	.	TRBV7-2	.	TRBJ2-5
CSARRTGSSYNEQFF	TGCAGTGCTAGACGGACAGGGAGCTCCTACAATGAGCAGTTCTTC	TRBD1	TRBV20-1	few	TRBJ2-1
CASSGNTIYF	TGTGCCAGCAGCGGAAACACCATATATTTT	.	TRBV12-3/TRBV12-4	.	TRBJ1-3
CASRLPLGAGASGEQFF	TGTGCCAGCAGGCTCCCCTTAGGGGCGGGGGCTTCGGGGGAGCAGTTCTTC	.	TRBV2	.	TRBJ2-1
CSAQGQDEQFF	TGCAGTGCTCAGGGGCAGGATGAGCAGTTCTTC	.	TRBV20-1	few	TRBJ2-1
CATSRFTTGSPHYEQYF	TGTGCCACCAGCAGGTTCACAACCGGGTCGCCCCACTACGAGCAGTACTTC	.	TRBV15	many	TRBJ2-7
CSARTSLVGGSDTQYF	TGCAGTGCTAGAACCTCACTAGTGGGGGGTTCAGATACGCAGTATTTT	.	TRBV20-1	few	TRBJ2-3